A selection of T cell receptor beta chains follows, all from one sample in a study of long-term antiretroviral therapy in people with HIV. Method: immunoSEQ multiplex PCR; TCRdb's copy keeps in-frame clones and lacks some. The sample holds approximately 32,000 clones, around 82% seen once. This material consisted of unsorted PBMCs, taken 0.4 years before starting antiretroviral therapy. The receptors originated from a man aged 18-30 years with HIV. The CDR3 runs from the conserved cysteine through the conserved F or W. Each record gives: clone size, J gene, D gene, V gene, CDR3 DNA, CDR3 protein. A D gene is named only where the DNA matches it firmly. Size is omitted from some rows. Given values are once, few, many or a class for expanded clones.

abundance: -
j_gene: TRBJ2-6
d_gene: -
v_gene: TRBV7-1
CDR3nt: TGTGCCAGCAGCAGATGCAGTCGAGGACAAAGTCGGGCCAACGTCCTGACTTTC
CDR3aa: CASSRCSRGQSRANVLTF

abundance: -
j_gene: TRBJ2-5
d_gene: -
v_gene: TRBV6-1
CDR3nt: TGTGCCAGCAGTGAAGTCACCGAGACCCAGTACTTC
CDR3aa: CASSEVTETQYF

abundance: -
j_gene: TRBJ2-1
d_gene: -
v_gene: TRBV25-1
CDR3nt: TGTGCCAGCAGTGAGGACAGTTACAATGAGCAGTTCTTC
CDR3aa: CASSEDSYNEQFF

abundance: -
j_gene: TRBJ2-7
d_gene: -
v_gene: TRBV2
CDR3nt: TGTGCCAGCACGGGACACTCCTACGAGCAGTACTTC
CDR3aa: CASTGHSYEQYF

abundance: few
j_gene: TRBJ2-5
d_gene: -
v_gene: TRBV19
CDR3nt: TGTGCCAGTAGTAATCGGAATTCGAATTGGGAGACCCAGTACTTC
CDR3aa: CASSNRNSNWETQYF

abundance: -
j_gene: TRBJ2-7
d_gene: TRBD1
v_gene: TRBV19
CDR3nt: TGTGCCAGTAGTGTTTCCGGGACAGGGTCCTACGAGCAGTACTTC
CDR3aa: CASSVSGTGSYEQYF

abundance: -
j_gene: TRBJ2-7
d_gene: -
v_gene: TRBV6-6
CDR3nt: TGTGCCAGCAGTTACTCGAGATTGGGCGAGCAGTACTTC
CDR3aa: CASSYSRLGEQYF

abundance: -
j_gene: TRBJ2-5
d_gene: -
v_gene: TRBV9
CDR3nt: TGTGCCAGCAGCGGGGCGTACATGGAGACCCAGTACTTC
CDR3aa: CASSGAYMETQYF

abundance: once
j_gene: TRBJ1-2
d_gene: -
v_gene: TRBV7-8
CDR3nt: TGTGCCAGCAGCTTAGTTGGCAGACCTATAAACAACTATGGCTACACCTTC
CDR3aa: CASSLVGRPINNYGYTF

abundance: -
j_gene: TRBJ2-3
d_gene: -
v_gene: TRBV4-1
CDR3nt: TGCGCCAGCAGCCGCTATGCTAGCACAGATACGCAGTATTTT
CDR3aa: CASSRYASTDTQYF

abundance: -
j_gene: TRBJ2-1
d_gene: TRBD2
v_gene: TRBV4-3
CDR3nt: TGCGCCAGCAGCCAAGAAGTAGCGGGAGCTGTACATGAGCAGTTCTTC
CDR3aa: CASSQEVAGAVHEQFF

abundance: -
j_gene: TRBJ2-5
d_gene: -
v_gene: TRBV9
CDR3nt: TGTGCCAGCAGCGCGTCCTCCAACGAGGAGACCCAGTACTTC
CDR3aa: CASSASSNEETQYF

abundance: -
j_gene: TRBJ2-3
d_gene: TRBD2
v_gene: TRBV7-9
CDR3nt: TGTGCCAGCAGCTCGCCAGCGGGGGGGCCGACAGATACGCAGTATTTT
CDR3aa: CASSSPAGGPTDTQYF

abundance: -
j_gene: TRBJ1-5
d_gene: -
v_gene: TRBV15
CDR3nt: TGTGCCACCAGCAGAGATATGGGGGAGCGCAATCAGCCCCAGCATTTT
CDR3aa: CATSRDMGERNQPQHF

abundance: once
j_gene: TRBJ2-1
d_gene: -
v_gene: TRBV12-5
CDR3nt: TGTGCTAGTGGTGCCCCCGATTACAATGAGCAGTTCTTC
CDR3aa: CASGAPDYNEQFF

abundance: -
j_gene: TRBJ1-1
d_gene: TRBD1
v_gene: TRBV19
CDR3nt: TGTGCCAGTAGTATAGCCGGGACAGGGAACACTGAAGCTTTCTTT
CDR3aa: CASSIAGTGNTEAFF

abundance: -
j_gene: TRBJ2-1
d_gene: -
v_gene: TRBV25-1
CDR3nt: TGTGCCAGCAGTTCCCTCGGTGCCTCCCCAACGTTCTTC
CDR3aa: CASSSLGASPTFF

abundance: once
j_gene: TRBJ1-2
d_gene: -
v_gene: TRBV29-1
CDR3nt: TGCAGCGTAGTGACAGCTTCTTCGGGTGGCTACACCTTC
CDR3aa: CSVVTASSGGYTF

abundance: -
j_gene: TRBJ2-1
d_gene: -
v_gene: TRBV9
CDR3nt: TGTGCCAGCAGCTCCCAGGCCGGGACTGGCTACAATGAGCAGTTCTTC
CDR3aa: CASSSQAGTGYNEQFF

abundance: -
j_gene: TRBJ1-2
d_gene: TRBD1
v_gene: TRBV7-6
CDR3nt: TGTGCCAGCAGCGGAGGGACAGGGGGCGACTATGGCTACACCTTC
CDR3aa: CASSGGTGGDYGYTF